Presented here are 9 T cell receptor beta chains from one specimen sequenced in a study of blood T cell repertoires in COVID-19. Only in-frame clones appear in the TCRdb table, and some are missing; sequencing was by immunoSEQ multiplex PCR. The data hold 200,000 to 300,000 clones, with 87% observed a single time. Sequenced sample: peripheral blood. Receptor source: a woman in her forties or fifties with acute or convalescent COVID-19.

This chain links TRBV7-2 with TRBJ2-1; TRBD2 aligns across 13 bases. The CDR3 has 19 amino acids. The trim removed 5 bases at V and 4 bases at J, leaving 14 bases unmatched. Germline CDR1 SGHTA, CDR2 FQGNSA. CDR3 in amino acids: CASSTDGTSGVGRYNEQFF. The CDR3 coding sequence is TGTGCCAGCAGCACGGACGGGACTAGCGGGGTCGGGCGGTACAATGAGCAGTTCTTC.

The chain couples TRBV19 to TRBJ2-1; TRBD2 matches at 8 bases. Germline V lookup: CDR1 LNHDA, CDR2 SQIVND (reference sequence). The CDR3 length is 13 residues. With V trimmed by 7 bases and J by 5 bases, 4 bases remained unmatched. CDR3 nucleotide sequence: TGTGCCAGTAACGGGAGGGCCCACAATGAGCAGTTCTTC. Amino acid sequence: CASNGRAHNEQFF.

The CDR3 spells CASSLAPGQGLVDEQFF. DNA of the CDR3: TGTGCCAGCAGCTTAGCCCCGGGACAGGGATTGGTGGATGAGCAGTTCTTC. The chain couples TRBV13 to TRBJ2-1, with TRBD1 identical over 9 bases. J lost 8 bases, V lost 1 base, and 12 bases had no gene match. CDR1 and CDR2 (germline): PRHDT, FYEKMQ (reference sequence). CDR3 length: 17 amino acids.

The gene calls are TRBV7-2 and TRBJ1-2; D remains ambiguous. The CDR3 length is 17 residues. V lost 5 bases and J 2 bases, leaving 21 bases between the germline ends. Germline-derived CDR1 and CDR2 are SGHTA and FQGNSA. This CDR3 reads CASSPRYGILGNYGYTF. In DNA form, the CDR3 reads TGTGCCAGCAGCCCCCGGTACGGGATATTAGGAAACTATGGCTACACCTTC.

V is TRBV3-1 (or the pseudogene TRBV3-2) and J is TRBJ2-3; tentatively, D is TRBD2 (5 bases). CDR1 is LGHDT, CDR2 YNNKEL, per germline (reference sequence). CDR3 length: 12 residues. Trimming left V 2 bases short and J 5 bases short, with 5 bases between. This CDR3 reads CASSQTRDTQYF. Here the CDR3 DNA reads TGTGCCAGCAGCCAAACTAGAGATACGCAGTATTTT.

The CDR3 DNA reads TGTGCCAGCAGATCTCCGGGACAGGGAGTGCCCCAGCATTTT. Its translation: CASRSPGQGVPQHF. V and J are TRBV28 and TRBJ1-5; 9 bases are shared with TRBD1. This CDR3 has 14 amino acids. V gave up 6 bases and J gave up 9 bases; unmatched junction bases: 9. Germline V CDR1 and CDR2: MDHEN, SYDVKM. Combining the CDR3 with reference TRBV28 and TRBJ1-5 gives the whole variable domain DVKVTQSSRYLVKRTGEKVFLECVQDMDHENMFWYRQDPGLGLRLIYFSYDVKMKEKGDIPEGYSVSREKKERFSLILESASTNQTSMYLCASRSPGQGVPQHFGDGTRLSIL.

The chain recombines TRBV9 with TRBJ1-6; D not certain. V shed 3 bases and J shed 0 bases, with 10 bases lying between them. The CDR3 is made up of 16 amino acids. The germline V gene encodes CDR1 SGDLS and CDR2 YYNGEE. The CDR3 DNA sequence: TGTGCCAGCAGCGACCGAATTAGCTCCTATAATTCACCCCTCCACTTT. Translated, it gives CASSDRISSYNSPLHF.

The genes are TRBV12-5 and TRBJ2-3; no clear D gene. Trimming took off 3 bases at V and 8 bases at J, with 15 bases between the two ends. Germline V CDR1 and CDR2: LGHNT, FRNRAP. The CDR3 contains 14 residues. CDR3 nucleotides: TGTGCTAGTGGTTTAGTAGTGAGTGGCGGTACGCAGTATTTT. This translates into CASGLVVSGGTQYF. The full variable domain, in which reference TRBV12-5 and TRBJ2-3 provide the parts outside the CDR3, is DARVTQTPRHKVTEMGQEVTMRCQPILGHNTVFWYRQTMMQGLELLAYFRNRAPLDDSGMPKDRFSAEMPDATLATLKIQPSEPRDSAVYFCASGLVVSGGTQYFGPGTRLTVL.

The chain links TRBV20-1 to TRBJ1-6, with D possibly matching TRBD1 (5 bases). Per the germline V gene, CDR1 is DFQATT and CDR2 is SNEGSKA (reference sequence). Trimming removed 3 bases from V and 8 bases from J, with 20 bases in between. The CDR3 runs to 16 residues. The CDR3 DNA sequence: TGCAGTGCTAGTTCCTCGCCGGGGGTTGGTGATTCACCCCTCCACTTT. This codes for CSASSSPGVGDSPLHF.